This T cell receptor beta chain is drawn from a study of blood T cell repertoires in COVID-19. Background on the study: Acute-phase and convalescent COVID-19 samples originated in the United States, Italy and Spain.

Per the study methods: Reference gene primer amplification gave estimated nucleated cell counts. The data were produced by immunoSEQ multiplex PCR, yet TCRdb's version contains in-frame clones alone and is incomplete. V, J and clone size derive from that table, while D and trimming were established from the DNA sequence. The sample carries 150,000 to 200,000 clones, roughly 80% recorded once. This CDR3 contains 14 residues. Germline V gene data show CDR1 as GTSNPN and CDR2 as SVGIG (reference sequence). V shed 5 bases and J shed 9 bases, with 17 bases lying between them. The receptor's source is a man in his fifties or sixties with acute or convalescent COVID-19. V gene TRBV30 combines with J gene TRBJ1-6; D is unclear. Sequencing used peripheral blood. The CDR3 spells CAWEAGGLGSPLHF. The CDR3 DNA reads as TGTGCCTGGGAAGCGGGAGGATTAGGTTCACCCCTCCACTTT.